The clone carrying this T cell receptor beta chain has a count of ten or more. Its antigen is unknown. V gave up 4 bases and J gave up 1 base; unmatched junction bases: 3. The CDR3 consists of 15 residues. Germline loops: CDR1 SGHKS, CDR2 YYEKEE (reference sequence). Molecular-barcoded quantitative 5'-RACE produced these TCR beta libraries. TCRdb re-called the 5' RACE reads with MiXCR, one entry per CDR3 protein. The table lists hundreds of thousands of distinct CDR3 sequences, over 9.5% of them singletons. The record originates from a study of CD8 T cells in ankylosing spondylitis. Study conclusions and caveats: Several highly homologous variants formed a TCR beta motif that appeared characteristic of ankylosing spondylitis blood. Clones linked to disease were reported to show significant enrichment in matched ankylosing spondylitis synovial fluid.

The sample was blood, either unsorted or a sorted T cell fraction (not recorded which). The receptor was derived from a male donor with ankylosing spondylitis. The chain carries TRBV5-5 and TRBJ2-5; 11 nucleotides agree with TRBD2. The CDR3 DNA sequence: TGTGCCAGCAGCCCGGGACTAGCGGCCCAAGAGACCCAGTACTTC. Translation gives CASSPGLAAQETQYF.